This TCR beta chain was captured in a study of T cell repertoires in cytomegalovirus infection. The CDR3 spans 10 residues. V dropped 7 bases and J dropped 7 bases, with 5 bases sitting between them. TCRdb fed the reads into MiXCR, producing one record per CDR3 protein. In the table there are about 830,000 distinct CDR3 sequences, over 25% of which are singletons. This clonotype was counted between two and nine times. Its antigen is unidentified. This clonotype originated in a human donor in good health (CMV status not recorded). Some clones in this sample may be carry-over from other donors' samples. This chain links TRBV12-3 or TRBV12-4 with TRBJ2-1; D uncertain. This specimen consisted of cultured CD8+ T cells from PBMCs, obtained from culture after CMV antigen stimulation. The CDR3 bases are TGTGCCAGCAAGGAAAATGAGCAGTTCTTC. Translation: CASKENEQFF.